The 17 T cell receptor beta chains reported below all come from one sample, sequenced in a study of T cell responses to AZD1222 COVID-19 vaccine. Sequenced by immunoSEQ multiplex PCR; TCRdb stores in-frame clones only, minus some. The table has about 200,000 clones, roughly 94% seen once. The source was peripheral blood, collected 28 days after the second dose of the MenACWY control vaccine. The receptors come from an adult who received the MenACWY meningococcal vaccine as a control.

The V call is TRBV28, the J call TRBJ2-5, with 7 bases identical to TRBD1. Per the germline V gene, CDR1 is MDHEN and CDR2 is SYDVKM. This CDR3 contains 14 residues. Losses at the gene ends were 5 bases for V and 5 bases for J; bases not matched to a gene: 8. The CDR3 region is CASSRQGGSETQYF. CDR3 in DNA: TGTGCCAGCAGTCGACAGGGTGGTAGCGAGACCCAGTACTTC.

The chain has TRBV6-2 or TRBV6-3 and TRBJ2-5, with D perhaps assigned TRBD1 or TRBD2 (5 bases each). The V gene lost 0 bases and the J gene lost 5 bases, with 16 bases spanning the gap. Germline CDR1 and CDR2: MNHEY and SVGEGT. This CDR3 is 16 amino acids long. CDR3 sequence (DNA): TGTGCCAGCAGTTACTCGGGGACGGATAACGGGGAGACCCAGTACTTC. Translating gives CASSYSGTDNGETQYF.

As DNA, the CDR3 is TGTGCCACCCACAGGCCGGAGGAGAACACTGAAGCTTTCTTT. Translating it yields CATHRPEENTEAFF. The V and J genes are TRBV10-3 and TRBJ1-1; a weak D match, TRBD1 (5 bases). The CDR3 length is 14 residues. CDR1 and CDR2 (germline): ENHRY, SYGVKD. V dropped 10 bases and J dropped 1 base, with 16 bases sitting between them.

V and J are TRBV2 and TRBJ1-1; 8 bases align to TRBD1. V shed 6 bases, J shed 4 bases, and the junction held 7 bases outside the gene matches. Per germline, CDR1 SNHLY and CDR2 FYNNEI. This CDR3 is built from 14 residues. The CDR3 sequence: CASRIQGVATEAFF. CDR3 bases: TGTGCCAGCAGGATACAGGGGGTGGCCACTGAAGCTTTCTTT.

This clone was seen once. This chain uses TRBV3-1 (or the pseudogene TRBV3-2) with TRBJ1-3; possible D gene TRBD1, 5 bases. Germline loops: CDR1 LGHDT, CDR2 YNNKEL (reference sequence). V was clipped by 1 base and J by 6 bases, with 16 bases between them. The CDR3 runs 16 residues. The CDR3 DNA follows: TGTGCCAGCAGCCAAGGGGGAGGGGAGTTGGTAAACACCATATATTTT. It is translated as CASSQGGGELVNTIYF.

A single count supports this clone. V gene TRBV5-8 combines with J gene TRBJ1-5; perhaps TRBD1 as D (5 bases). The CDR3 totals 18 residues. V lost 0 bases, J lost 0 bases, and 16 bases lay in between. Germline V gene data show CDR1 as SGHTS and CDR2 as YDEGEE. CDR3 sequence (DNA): TGTGCCAGCAGCTTGGGACAGACACAACTTTATAGCAATCAGCCCCAGCATTTT. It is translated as CASSLGQTQLYSNQPQHF.

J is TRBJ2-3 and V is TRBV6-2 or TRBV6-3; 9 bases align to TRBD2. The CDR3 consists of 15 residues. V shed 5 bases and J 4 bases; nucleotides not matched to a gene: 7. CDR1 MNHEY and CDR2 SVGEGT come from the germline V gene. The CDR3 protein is CASSPREGESDTQYF. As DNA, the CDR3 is TGTGCCAGCAGTCCGCGGGAGGGCGAGTCAGATACGCAGTATTTT.

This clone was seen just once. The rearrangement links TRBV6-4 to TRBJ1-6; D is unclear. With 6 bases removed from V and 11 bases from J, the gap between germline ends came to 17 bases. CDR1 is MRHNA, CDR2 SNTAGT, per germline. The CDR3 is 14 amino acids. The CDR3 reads CASSSAVGRAPLHF. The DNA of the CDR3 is TGTGCCAGCAGCTCCGCAGTGGGGAGGGCACCCCTCCACTTT.

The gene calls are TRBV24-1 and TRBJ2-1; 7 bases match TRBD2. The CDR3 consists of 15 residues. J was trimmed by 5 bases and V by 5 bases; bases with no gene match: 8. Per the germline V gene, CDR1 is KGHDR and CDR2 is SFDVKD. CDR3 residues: CATSARTSGHNEQFF. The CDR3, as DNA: TGTGCCACCAGTGCCCGGACTAGTGGGCACAATGAGCAGTTCTTC.

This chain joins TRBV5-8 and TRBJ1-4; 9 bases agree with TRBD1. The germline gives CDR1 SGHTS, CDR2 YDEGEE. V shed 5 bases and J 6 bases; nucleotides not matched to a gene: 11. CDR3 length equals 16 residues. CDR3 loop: CASSSGTGNLDEKLFF. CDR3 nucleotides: TGTGCCAGCAGTTCGGGGACAGGGAACTTGGATGAAAAACTGTTTTTT.

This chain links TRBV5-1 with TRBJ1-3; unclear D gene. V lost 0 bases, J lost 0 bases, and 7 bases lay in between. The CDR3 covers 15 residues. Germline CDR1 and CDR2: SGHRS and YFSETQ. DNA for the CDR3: TGCGCCAGCAGCTTGGCAATGGACTCTGGAAACACCATATATTTT. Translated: CASSLAMDSGNTIYF.

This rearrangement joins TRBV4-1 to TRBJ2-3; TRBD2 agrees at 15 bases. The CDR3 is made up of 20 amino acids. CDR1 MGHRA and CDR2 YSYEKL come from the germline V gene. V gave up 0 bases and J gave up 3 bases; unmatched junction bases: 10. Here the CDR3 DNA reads TGCGCCAGCAGCCAAGAGGGACTAGCGGGGGGTGGATATGGGACAGATACGCAGTATTTT. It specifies CASSQEGLAGGGYGTDTQYF.

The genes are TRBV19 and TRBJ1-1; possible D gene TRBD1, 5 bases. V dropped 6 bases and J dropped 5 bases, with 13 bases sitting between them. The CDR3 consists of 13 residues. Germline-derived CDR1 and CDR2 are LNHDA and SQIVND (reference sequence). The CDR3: CASRGARGTEAFF. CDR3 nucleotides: TGTGCCAGTAGAGGGGCCCGGGGAACTGAAGCTTTCTTT. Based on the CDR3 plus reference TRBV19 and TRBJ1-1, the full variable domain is DGGITQSPKYLFRKEGQNVTLSCEQNLNHDAMYWYRQDPGQGLRLIYYSQIVNDFQKGDIAEGYSVSREKKESFPLTVTSAQKNPTAFYLCASRGARGTEAFFGQGTRLTVV.

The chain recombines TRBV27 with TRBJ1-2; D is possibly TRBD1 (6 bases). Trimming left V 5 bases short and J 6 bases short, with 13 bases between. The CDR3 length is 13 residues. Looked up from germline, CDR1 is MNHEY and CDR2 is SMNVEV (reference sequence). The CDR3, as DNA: TGTGCCAGCAGTCTACAGGGTGCGGATGGCTACACCTTC. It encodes CASSLQGADGYTF.

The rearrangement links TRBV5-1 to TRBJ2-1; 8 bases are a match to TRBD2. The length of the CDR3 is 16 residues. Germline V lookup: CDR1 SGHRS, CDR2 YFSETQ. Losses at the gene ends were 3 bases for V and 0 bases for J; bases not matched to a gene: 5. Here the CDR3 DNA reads TGCGCCAGCAGCTCACAGCGGGGGAGCTCCTACAATGAGCAGTTCTTC. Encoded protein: CASSSQRGSSYNEQFF.

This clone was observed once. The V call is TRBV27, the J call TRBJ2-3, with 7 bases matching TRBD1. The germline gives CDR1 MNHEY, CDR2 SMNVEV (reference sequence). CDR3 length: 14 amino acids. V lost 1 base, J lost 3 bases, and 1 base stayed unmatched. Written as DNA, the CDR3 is TGTGCCAGCAGTTTATACAGGGGAACAGATACGCAGTATTTT. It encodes CASSLYRGTDTQYF.

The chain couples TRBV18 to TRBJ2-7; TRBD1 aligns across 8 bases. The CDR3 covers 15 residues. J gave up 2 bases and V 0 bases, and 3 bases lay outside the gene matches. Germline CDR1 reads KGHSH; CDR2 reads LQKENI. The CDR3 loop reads CASSPPDRDPYEQYF. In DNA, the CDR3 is TGTGCCAGCTCACCACCGGACAGGGACCCCTACGAGCAGTACTTC.